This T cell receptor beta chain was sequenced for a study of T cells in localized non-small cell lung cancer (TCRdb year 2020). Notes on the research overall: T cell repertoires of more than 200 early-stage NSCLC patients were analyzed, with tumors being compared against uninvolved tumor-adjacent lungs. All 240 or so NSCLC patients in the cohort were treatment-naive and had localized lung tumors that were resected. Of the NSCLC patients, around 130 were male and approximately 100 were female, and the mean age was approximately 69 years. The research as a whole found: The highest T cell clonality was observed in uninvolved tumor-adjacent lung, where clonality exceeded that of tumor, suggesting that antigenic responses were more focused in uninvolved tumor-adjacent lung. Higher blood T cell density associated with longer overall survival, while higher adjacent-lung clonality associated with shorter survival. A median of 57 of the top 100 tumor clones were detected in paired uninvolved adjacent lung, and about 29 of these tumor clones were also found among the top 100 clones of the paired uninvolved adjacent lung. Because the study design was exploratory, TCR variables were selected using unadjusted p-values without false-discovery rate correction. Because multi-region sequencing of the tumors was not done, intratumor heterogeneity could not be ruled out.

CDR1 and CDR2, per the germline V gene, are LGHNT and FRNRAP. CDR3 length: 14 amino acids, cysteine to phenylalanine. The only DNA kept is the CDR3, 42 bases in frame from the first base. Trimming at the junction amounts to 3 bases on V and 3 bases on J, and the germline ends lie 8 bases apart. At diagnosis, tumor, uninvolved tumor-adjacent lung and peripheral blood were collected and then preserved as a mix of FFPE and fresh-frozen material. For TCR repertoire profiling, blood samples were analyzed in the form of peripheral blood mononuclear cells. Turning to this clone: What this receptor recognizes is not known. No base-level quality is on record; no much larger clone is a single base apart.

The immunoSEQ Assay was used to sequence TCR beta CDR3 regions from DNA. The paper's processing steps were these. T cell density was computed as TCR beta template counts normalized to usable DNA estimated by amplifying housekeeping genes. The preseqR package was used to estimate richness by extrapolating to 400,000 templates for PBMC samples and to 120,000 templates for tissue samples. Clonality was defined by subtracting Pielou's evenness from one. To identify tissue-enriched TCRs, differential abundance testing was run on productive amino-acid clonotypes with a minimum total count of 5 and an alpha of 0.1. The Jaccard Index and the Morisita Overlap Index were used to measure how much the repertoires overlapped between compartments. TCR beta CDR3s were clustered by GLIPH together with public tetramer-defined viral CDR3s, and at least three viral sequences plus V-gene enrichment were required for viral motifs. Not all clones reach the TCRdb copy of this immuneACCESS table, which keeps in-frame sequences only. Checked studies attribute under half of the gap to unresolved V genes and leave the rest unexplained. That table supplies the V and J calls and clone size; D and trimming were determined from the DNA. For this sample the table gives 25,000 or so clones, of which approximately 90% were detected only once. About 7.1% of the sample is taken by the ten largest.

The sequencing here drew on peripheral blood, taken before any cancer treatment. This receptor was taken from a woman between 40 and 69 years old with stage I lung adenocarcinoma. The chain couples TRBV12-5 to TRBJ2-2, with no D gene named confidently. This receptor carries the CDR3 CASGFPAYTGELFF. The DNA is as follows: TGTGCTAGTGGTTTCCCCGCTTACACCGGGGAGCTGTTTTTT. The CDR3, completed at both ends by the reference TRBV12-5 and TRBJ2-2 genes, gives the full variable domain DARVTQTPRHKVTEMGQEVTMRCQPILGHNTVFWYRQTMMQGLELLAYFRNRAPLDDSGMPKDRFSAEMPDATLATLKIQPSEPRDSAVYFCASGFPAYTGELFFGEGSRLTVL.